These 22 T cell receptor beta chains were sequenced from one sample in a study of cytomegalovirus exposure and HLA in healthy donors. In the PCR, 60 Vbeta and 13 Jbeta primers were used. Sequencing was performed with immunoSEQ multiplex PCR; in TCRdb, only in-frame clones are kept and a portion is missing. The table shows approximately 140,000 clones, with just over 70% occurring only once. Source material: PBMCs. All receptors come from a woman aged 60 to 75 in good health and CMV-seropositive.

The gene calls are TRBV6-6 and TRBJ2-7; 9 bases map to TRBD1. Germline CDR1 and CDR2: MNHNY and SVGAGI (reference sequence). V gave up 11 bases and J gave up 2 bases; unmatched junction bases: 7. This CDR3 contains 13 residues. The CDR3 region has the DNA TGTGCCTCGTACCGGGACAGGGCCTACGAGCAGTACTTC. Encoded protein: CASYRDRAYEQYF.

The V and J genes are TRBV6-1 and TRBJ1-5; no clear D gene. Trimming took off 6 bases at V and 7 bases at J, with 13 bases between the two ends. Looked up from germline, CDR1 is MNHNS and CDR2 is SASEGT. The CDR3 has 13 residues. The CDR3 sequence: CASSHEGAQPQHF. Here the CDR3 DNA reads TGTGCCAGCAGCCACGAGGGTGCCCAGCCCCAGCATTTT.

This clone was seen a handful of times. This rearrangement joins TRBV7-2 to TRBJ2-1; 8 nucleotides agree with TRBD2. The CDR3 extends over 14 amino acids. From germline, CDR1 is SGHTA and CDR2 FQGNSA. The junction had 10 bases not matched to a gene; V was cut back by 0 bases and J by 15 bases. CDR3: CASSLAGGVPRLFF. CDR3 coding DNA: TGTGCCAGCAGCTTAGCCGGGGGGGTTCCTAGGCTGTTCTTC.

The rearrangement uses TRBV5-1 and TRBJ1-1; D is perhaps TRBD1 (5 bases). Germline assignment: CDR1 SGHRS and CDR2 YFSETQ. There are 17 residues in the CDR3. Deletions cut 2 bases from V and 1 base from J, with 18 bases between. The CDR3 spells CASSFVRGGGTNTEAFF. The CDR3 DNA follows: TGCGCCAGCAGCTTTGTTAGGGGCGGGGGGACGAACACTGAAGCTTTCTTT.

The V and J genes are TRBV10-2 and TRBJ1-2; D gene unclear. V was pared by 3 bases and J by 7 bases, with 12 bases between. The CDR3 sequence is 13 residues long. Per germline, CDR1 WSHSY and CDR2 SAAADI. CDR3 nucleotide sequence: TGCGCCAGCAGTGACTTCTACAGCAGTGGCTACACCTTC. It codes for CASSDFYSSGYTF.

As concerns this clone: One junction end disagrees with the germline gene, perhaps due to a read error. The J gene is TRBJ1-1, the V gene TRBV5-1, with D possibly TRBD1 on 5 matching bases. The V gene's germline CDR1 is SGHRS and CDR2 YFSETQ. The CDR3 is 16 amino acids. CDR3 sequence: CASSLAPQGGVTEASF. CDR3 coding DNA: TGCGCCAGCAGCTTGGCCCCCCAGGGAGGGGTCACTGAAGCTTCCTTT.

This clone was picked up a small number of times. The gene calls are TRBV6-5 and TRBJ2-7; tentatively, D is TRBD1 (6 bases). The CDR3 length is 14 residues. Germline CDR1 and CDR2: MNHEY and SVGAGI. The V end was cut by 7 bases, the J end by 2 bases, with 15 bases between. The chain's CDR3 is CASKFGTLAYEQYF. Written as DNA, the CDR3 is TGTGCCAGCAAGTTTGGGACATTGGCCTACGAGCAGTACTTC.

In its sample, this clone was seen once. The chain has TRBV11-2 and TRBJ1-5, with 7 bases that match TRBD1. The trim removed 5 bases at V and 5 bases at J, leaving 6 bases unmatched. The germline V gene has CDR1 SGHAT and CDR2 FQNNGV. The CDR3 is made up of 14 amino acids. The CDR3 region has the DNA TGTGCCAGCAGCGGGGGACAGCCCGATCAGCCCCAGCATTTT. Translating it yields CASSGGQPDQPQHF.

V gene TRBV4-1 combines with J gene TRBJ2-1; D is possibly TRBD1 (8 bases). V was shortened by 3 bases and J by 3 bases, with 15 bases between the two germline ends. The CDR3 consists of 16 residues. CDR1 MGHRA and CDR2 YSYEKL come from the germline V gene. CDR3 in DNA: TGCGCCAGCAGCCACACAGGGGGGGGATACTACAATGAGCAGTTCTTC. This sequence encodes CASSHTGGGYYNEQFF.

The chain carries TRBV5-1 and TRBJ2-7; TRBD1 is a possible D gene (5 bases). Trimming took off 4 bases at V and 3 bases at J, with 8 bases between the two ends. The CDR3 spans 12 residues. Germline V gene lookup returns CDR1 SGHRS and CDR2 YFSETQ. CDR3 nucleotide sequence: TGCGCCAGCAGCCCGGACAACTACGAGCAGTACTTC. This codes for CASSPDNYEQYF.

This clone was picked up a small number of times. The V gene is TRBV7-9, the J gene TRBJ2-7, with D unclear. Trimming removed 1 base from V and 0 bases from J, with 4 bases in between. Germline V gene sequence: CDR1 SEHNR, CDR2 FQNEAQ (reference sequence). The CDR3 loop spans 13 amino acids. The CDR3 protein is CASSLGYSYEQYF. The CDR3 DNA reads TGTGCCAGCAGCTTAGGCTACTCCTACGAGCAGTACTTC.

A note on this clone: At the DNA level, this CDR3 is encoded by other sequences in the same sample as well. V usage is TRBV7-9 and J usage is TRBJ1-5, with D unresolved. In germline, CDR1 is SEHNR, CDR2 FQNEAQ (reference sequence). V shed 1 base and J shed 6 bases, with 4 bases lying between them. This CDR3 has 12 amino acids. The CDR3 bases are TGTGCCAGCAGCTTAGGCGCTCAGCCCCAGCATTTT. Protein product: CASSLGAQPQHF.

The V gene is TRBV10-3, the J gene TRBJ1-4, with D maybe TRBD1 (6 bases). This CDR3 has 14 amino acids. CDR1 is ENHRY and CDR2 is SYGVKD in the germline V gene. Trimming shortened V by 3 bases and J by 7 bases, and 12 bases separated the two germline ends. CDR3 nucleotide sequence: TGTGCCATCAGTGAAAACCAGGGGCCTGAAAAACTGTTTTTT. Translation: CAISENQGPEKLFF.

The gene calls are TRBV9 and TRBJ1-1; the D gene is possibly TRBD1 (6 bases). The germline gives CDR1 SGDLS, CDR2 YYNGEE. The germline V and J ends were trimmed by 0 bases and 5 bases, with 17 bases remaining between them. The CDR3 loop spans 16 amino acids. The CDR3 here is CASSVAEGGAPTEAFF. The CDR3 region has the DNA TGTGCCAGCAGCGTAGCCGAGGGGGGGGCTCCTACTGAAGCTTTCTTT.

This chain connects TRBV7-9 to TRBJ2-1, with 7 bases matching TRBD2. Per germline, CDR1 SEHNR and CDR2 FQNEAQ (reference sequence). With 5 bases clipped from V and 5 bases from J, the junction kept 3 bases outside the gene matches. This CDR3 is built from 13 residues. CDR3 residues: CASSIGGDNEQFF. The CDR3 DNA is TGTGCCAGCAGCATTGGGGGGGACAATGAGCAGTTCTTC.

This sequence joins TRBV2 and TRBJ1-1; TRBD1 matches 8 bases. The germline gives CDR1 SNHLY, CDR2 FYNNEI. The CDR3 extends over 13 amino acids. Germline trimming cut 6 bases from V and 7 bases from J; bases unmatched to any gene: 7. The CDR3, as DNA: TGTGCCAGCAGCAAAGGGACAGGCGGTGAAGCTTTCTTT. Translated: CASSKGTGGEAFF.

This clone was counted once. The chain has TRBV27 and TRBJ1-1, with D perhaps matching TRBD1 (6 bases). CDR1 is MNHEY, CDR2 SMNVEV, per germline (reference sequence). The length of the CDR3 is 15 residues. V was cut by 8 bases and J by 5 bases, with 21 bases left in between. The CDR3 loop reads CASRYLVQGGTEAFF. The DNA for the CDR3 is TGTGCCAGCCGATATTTGGTTCAAGGGGGAACTGAAGCTTTCTTT.

The rearrangement joins TRBV2 to TRBJ1-1, with D tentatively TRBD1 (6 bases). CDR1 SNHLY and CDR2 FYNNEI come from the germline V gene. This CDR3 spans 17 amino acids. Trimming pared 0 bases from V and 4 bases from J, leaving 18 bases between. This chain's CDR3 is CASSEALGGGAGTEAFF. In DNA, the CDR3 is TGTGCCAGCAGTGAAGCCTTGGGGGGGGGCGCGGGCACTGAAGCTTTCTTT.

This chain's CDR3 is CASSLGQGSQPQHF. DNA for the CDR3: TGTGCCAGTAGTCTCGGACAGGGTAGCCAGCCCCAGCATTTT. This sequence joins TRBV19 and TRBJ1-5; TRBD1 agrees at 8 bases. The V gene's germline CDR1 is LNHDA and CDR2 SQIVND (reference sequence). The CDR3 runs 14 residues. The V gene end was trimmed by 5 bases and the J gene end by 7 bases; junction bases not matched to a gene: 7.

This clone turned up a few times. The genes are TRBV18 and TRBJ2-3; 9 nucleotides align to TRBD1. The V and J ends lost 7 bases and 5 bases, in that order; junction bases with no gene match: 22. CDR1 and CDR2 (germline): KGHSH, LQKENI. The CDR3 totals 19 residues. CDR3 region: CASCRNSLLQGACGDTQYF. Written as DNA, the CDR3 is TGTGCCAGCTGCAGGAACTCCCTACTACAGGGGGCATGCGGAGATACGCAGTATTTT.

The genes are TRBV5-4 and TRBJ1-1, with TRBD1 matching 7 bases. This CDR3 is built from 14 residues. V lost 4 bases to trimming and J lost 0 bases; unmatched junction nucleotides: 3. CDR1 and CDR2 (germline): SGHNT, YYREEE (reference sequence). The CDR3 DNA reads as TGTGCCAGCAGCACGGACAGGTTGAACACTGAAGCTTTCTTT. This codes for CASSTDRLNTEAFF.

The CDR3 DNA reads TGTGCCAGCAGTGAACAGGGATCATATGAGCAGTTCTTC. This gives the protein CASSEQGSYEQFF. This chain connects TRBV6-4 to TRBJ2-1; D may be TRBD1 (6 bases). V dropped 3 bases and J dropped 8 bases, with 11 bases sitting between them. Per the germline V gene, CDR1 is MRHNA and CDR2 is SNTAGT. There are 13 residues in the CDR3.